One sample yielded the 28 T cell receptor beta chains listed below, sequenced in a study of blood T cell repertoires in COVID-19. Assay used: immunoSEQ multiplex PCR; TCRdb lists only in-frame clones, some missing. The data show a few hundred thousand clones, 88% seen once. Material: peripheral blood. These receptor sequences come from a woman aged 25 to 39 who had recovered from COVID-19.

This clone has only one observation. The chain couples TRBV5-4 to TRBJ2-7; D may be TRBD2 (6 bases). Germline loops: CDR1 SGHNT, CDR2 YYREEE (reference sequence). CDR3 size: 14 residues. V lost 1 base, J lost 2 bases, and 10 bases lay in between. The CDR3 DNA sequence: TGTGCCAGCAGCTTGTGGGGGGACCCCTACGAGCAGTACTTC. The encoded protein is CASSLWGDPYEQYF.

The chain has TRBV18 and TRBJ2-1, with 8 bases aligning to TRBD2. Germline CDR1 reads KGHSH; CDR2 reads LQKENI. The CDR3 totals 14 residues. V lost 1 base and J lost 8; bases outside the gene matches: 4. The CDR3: CASSPRLASDEQFF. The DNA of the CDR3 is TGTGCCAGCTCACCACGACTAGCGAGCGATGAGCAGTTCTTC.

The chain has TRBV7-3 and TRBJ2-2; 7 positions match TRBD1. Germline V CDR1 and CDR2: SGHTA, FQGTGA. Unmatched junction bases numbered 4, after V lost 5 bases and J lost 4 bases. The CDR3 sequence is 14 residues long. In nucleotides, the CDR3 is TGTGCCAGCAGCCCAGACAGGGTCACCGGGGAGCTGTTTTTT. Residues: CASSPDRVTGELFF.

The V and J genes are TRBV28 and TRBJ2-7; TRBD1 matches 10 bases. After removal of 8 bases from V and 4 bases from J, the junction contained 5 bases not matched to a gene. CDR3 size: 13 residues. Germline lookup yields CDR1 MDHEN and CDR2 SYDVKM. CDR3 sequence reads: CASEPGQGYEQYF. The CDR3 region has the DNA TGTGCCAGCGAGCCGGGACAGGGGTACGAGCAGTACTTC.

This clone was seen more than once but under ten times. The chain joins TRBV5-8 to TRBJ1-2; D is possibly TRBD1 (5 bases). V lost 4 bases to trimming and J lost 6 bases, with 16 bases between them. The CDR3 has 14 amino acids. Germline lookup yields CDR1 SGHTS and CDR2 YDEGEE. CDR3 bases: TGTGCCAGCAGCCCTCTACGGGCAGGGCATGGCTACACCTTC. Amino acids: CASSPLRAGHGYTF. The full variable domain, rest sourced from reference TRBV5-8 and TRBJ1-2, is EAGVTQSPTHLIKTRGQQATLRCSPISGHTSVYWYQQALGLGLQFLLWYDEGEERNRGNFPPRFSGRQFPNYSSELNVNALELEDSALYLCASSPLRAGHGYTFGSGTRLTVV.

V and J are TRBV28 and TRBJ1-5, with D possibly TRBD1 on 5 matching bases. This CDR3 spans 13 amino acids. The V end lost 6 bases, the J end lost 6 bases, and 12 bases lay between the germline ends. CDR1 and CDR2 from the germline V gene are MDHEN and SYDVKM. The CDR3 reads CASRQGHGQPQHF. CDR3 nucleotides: TGTGCCAGCAGGCAGGGTCACGGTCAGCCCCAGCATTTT.

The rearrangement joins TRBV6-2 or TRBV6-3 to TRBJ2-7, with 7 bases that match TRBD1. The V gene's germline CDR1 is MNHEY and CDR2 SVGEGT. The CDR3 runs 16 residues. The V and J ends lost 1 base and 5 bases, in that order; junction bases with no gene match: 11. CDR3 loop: CASSYLTQGSPDEQYF. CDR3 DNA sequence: TGTGCCAGCAGTTACTTAACACAGGGGAGTCCGGACGAGCAGTACTTC.

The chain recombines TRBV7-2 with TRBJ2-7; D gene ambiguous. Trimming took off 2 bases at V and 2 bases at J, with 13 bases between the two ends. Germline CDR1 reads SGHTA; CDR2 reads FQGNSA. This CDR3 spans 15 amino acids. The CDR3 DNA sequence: TGTGCCAGCAGCTTAAATGCAGTACGAACCTACGAGCAGTACTTC. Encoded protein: CASSLNAVRTYEQYF. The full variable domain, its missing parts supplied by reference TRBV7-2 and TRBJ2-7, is GAGVSQSPSNKVTEKGKDVELRCDPISGHTALYWYRQSLGQGLEFLIYFQGNSAPDKSGLPSDRFSAERTGGSVSTLTIQRTQQEDSAVYLCASSLNAVRTYEQYFGPGTRLTVT.

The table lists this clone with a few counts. The CDR3 sequence: CASSRDTNTGELFF. The CDR3 coding sequence is TGTGCCAGCAGCCGGGACACCAACACCGGGGAGCTGTTTTTT. The chain is built from TRBV7-2 and TRBJ2-2, with TRBD1 as a possible D gene (6 bases). The CDR3 sequence is 14 residues long. Looked up from germline, CDR1 is SGHTA and CDR2 is FQGNSA. V lost 5 bases to trimming and J lost 2 bases, with 9 bases between them.

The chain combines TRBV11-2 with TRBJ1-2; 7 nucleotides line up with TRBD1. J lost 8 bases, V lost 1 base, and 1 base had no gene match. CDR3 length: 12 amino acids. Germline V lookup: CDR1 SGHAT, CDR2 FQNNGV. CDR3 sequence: CASSLAGGGYTF. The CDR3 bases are TGTGCCAGCAGCTTAGCAGGGGGAGGCTACACCTTC.

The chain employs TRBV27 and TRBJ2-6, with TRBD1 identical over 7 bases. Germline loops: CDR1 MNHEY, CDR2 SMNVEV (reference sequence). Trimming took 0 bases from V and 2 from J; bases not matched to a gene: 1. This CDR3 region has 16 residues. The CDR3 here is CASSLSGTAGANVLTF. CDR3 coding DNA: TGTGCCAGCAGTTTATCTGGGACAGCTGGGGCCAACGTCCTGACTTTC.

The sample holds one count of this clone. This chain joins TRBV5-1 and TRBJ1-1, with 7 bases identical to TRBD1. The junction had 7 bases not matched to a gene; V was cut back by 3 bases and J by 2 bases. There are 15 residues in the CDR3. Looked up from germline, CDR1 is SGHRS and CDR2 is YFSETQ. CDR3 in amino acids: CASSWRTGVNTEAFF. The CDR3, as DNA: TGCGCCAGCAGCTGGAGGACAGGAGTCAACACTGAAGCTTTCTTT.

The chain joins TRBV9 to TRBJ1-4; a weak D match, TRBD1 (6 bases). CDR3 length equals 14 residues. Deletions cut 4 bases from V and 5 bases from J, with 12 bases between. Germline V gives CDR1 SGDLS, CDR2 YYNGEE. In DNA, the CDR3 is TGTGCCAGCAGCCCGACAGGCCGCAATGAAAAACTGTTTTTT. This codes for CASSPTGRNEKLFF.

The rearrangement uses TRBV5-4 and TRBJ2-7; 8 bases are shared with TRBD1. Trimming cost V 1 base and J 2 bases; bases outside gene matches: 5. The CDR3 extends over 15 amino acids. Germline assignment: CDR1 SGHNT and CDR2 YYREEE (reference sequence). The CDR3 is CASSLWTGRTYEQYF. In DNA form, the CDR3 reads TGTGCCAGCAGCTTGTGGACAGGGAGAACCTACGAGCAGTACTTC.

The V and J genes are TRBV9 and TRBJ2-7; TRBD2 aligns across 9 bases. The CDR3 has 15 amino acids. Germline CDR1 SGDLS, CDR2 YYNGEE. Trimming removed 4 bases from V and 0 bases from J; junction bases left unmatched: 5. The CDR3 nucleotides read TGTGCCAGCAGCCCTAGCGGGGTTAGCTCCTACGAGCAGTACTTC. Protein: CASSPSGVSSYEQYF.

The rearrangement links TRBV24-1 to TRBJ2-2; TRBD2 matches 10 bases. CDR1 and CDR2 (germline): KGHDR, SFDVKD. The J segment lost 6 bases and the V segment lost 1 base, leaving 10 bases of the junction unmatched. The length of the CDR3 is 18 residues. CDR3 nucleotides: TGTGCCACCAGTGATTTCGGGGCTAGCGGGGGTCCCGCCGGGGAGCTGTTTTTT. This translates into CATSDFGASGGPAGELFF.

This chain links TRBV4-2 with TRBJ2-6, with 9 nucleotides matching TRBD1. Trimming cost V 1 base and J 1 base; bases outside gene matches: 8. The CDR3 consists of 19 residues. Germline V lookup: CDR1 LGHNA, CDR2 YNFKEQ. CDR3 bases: TGTGCCAGCAGCCAAGTTCCAAGACAGGGGGTATCTGGGGCCAACGTCCTGACTTTC. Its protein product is CASSQVPRQGVSGANVLTF.

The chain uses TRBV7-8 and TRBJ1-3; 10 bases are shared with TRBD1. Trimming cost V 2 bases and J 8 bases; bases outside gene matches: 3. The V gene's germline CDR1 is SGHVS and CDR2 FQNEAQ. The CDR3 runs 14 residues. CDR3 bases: TGTGCCAGCAGCTTACGTGGACAGGGGGACACCATATATTTT. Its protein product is CASSLRGQGDTIYF. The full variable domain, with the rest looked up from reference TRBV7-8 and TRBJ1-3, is GAGVSQSPRYKVAKRGQDVALRCDPISGHVSLFWYQQALGQGPEFLTYFQNEAQLDKSGLPSDRFFAERPEGSVSTLKIQRTQQEDSAVYLCASSLRGQGDTIYFGEGSWLTVV.

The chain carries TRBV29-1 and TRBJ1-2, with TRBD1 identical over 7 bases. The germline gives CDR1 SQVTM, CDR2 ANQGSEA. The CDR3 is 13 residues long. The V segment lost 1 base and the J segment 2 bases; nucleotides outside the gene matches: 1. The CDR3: CSVEVQGNYGYTF. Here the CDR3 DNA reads TGCAGCGTTGAAGTACAGGGGAACTATGGCTACACCTTC.

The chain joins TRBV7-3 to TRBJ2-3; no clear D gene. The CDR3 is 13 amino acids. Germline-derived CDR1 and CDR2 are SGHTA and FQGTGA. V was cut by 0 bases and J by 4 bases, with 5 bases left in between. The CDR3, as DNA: TGTGCCAGCAGCTTAACGCAGGCAGATACGCAGTATTTT. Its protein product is CASSLTQADTQYF.

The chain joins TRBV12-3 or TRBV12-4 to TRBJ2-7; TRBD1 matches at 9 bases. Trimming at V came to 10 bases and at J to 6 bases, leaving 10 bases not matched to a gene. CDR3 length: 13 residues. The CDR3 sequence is CAITGTGISEQYF. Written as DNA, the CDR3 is TGTGCCATTACCGGGACAGGGATCTCCGAGCAGTACTTC.

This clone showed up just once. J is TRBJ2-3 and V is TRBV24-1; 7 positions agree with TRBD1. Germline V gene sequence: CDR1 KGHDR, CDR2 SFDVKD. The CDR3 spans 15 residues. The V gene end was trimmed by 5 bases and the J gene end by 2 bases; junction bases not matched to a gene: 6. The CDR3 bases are TGTGCCACCAGTGTCAACACAGGGGTCACAGATACGCAGTATTTT. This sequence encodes CATSVNTGVTDTQYF.

The CDR3 spells CASSLFNYEQYF. The CDR3 DNA reads TGTGCCAGCAGCCTATTTAACTACGAGCAGTACTTC. The genes are TRBV11-2 and TRBJ2-7; D remains unclear. The CDR3 spans 12 residues. V gave up 5 bases and J gave up 3 bases, with 8 bases separating them. Germline V gene lookup returns CDR1 SGHAT and CDR2 FQNNGV.

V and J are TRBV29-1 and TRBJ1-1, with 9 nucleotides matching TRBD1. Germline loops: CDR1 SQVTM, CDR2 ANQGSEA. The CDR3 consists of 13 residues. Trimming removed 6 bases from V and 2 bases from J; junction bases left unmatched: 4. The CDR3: CSVNRGRNTEAFF. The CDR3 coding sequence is TGCAGCGTCAACAGGGGGCGTAACACTGAAGCTTTCTTT.

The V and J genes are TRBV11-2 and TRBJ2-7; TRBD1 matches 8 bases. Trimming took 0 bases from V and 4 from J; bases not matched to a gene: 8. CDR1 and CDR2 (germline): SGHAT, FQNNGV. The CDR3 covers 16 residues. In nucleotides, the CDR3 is TGTGCCAGCAGCTTAGATCTCGGACAGGGTAGTTACGAGCAGTACTTC. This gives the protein CASSLDLGQGSYEQYF.

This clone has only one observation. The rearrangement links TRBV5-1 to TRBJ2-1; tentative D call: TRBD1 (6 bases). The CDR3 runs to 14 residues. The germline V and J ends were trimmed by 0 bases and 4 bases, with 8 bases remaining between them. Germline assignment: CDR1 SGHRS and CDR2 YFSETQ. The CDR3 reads CASSLDRVYNEQFF. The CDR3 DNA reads TGCGCCAGCAGCTTGGACAGGGTGTACAATGAGCAGTTCTTC.

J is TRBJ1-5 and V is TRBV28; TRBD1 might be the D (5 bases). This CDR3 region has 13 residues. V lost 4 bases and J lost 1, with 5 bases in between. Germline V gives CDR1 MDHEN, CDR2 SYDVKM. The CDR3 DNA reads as TGTGCCAGCAGTTCAGGGAGCAATCAGCCCCAGCATTTT. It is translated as CASSSGSNQPQHF.

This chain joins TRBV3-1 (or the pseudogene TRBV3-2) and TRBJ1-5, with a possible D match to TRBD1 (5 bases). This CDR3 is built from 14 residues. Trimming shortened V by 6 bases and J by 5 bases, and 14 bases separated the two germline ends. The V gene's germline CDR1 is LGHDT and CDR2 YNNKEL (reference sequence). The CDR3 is CASSSDPGHQPQHF. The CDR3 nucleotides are TGTGCCAGCAGTTCCGACCCAGGGCATCAGCCCCAGCATTTT.